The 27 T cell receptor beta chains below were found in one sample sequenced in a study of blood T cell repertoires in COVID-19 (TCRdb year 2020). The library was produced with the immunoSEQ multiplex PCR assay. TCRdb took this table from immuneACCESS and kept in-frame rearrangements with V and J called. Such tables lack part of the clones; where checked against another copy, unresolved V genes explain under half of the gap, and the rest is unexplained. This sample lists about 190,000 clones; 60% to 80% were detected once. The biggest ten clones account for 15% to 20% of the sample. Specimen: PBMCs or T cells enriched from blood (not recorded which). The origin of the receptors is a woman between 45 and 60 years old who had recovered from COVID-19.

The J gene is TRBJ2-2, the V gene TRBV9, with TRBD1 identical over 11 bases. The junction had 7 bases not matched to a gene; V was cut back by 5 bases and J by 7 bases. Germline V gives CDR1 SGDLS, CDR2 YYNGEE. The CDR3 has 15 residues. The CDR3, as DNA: TGTGCCAGCAGTGGCAGGACAGGGGGCGTCGGGGAGCTGTTTTTT. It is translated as CASSGRTGGVGELFF.

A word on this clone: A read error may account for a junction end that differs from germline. In nucleotides, the CDR3 is TGTGCCAGCAGCCAAGTGAGGGCGGCCGTAAGCTTC. This codes for CASSQVRAAVSF. V usage is TRBV3-1 (or the pseudogene TRBV3-2) and J usage is TRBJ1-2; D remains unclear. This CDR3 region has 12 residues. Germline V lookup: CDR1 LGHDT, CDR2 YNNKEL (reference sequence).

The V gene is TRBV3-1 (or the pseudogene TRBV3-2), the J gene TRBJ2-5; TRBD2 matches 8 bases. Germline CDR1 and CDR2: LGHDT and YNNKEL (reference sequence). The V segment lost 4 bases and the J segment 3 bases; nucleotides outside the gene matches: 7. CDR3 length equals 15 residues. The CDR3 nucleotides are TGTGCCAGCAGCCTCACTAGCGGCACCAAAGAGACCCAGTACTTC. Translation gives CASSLTSGTKETQYF.

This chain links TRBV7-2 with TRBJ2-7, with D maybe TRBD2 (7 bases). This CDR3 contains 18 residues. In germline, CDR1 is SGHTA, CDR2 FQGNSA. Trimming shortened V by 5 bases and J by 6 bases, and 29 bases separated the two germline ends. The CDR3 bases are TGTGCCAGCAGCCTACTCGGGGGGCCCGGGGTGTTCAGTTTCGAGCAGTACTTC. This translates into CASSLLGGPGVFSFEQYF. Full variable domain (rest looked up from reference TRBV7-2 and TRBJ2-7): GAGVSQSPSNKVTEKGKDVELRCDPISGHTALYWYRQSLGQGLEFLIYFQGNSAPDKSGLPSDRFSAERTGGSVSTLTIQRTQQEDSAVYLCASSLLGGPGVFSFEQYFGPGTRLTVT.

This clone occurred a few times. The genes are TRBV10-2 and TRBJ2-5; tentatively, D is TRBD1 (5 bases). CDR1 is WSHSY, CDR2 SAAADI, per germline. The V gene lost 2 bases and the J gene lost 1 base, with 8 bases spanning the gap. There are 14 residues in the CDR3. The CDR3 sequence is CASSERQIQETQYF. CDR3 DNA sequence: TGCGCCAGCAGTGAGAGACAGATCCAAGAGACCCAGTACTTC.

The CDR3: CASSPGIEAFF. CDR3 DNA: TGTGCCAGCAGTCCGGGGATTGAAGCTTTCTTT. The rearrangement links TRBV6-5 to TRBJ1-1, with D unresolved. Trimming stripped 5 bases from V and 7 bases from J, with 8 bases between. Germline V gives CDR1 MNHEY, CDR2 SVGAGI. There are 11 residues in the CDR3.

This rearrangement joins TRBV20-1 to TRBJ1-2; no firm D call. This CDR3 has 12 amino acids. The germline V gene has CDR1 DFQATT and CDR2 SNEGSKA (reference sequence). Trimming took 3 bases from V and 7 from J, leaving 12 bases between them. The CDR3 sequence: CSASRIRGGYTF. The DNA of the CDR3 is TGCAGTGCTAGTCGGATCCGGGGTGGCTACACCTTC.

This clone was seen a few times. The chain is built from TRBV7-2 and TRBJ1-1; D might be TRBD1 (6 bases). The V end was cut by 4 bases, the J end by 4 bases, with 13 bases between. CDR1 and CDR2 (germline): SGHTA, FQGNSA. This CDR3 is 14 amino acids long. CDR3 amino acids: CASSSRGLGTEAFF. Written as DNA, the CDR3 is TGTGCCAGCAGCTCGCGGGGGCTTGGCACTGAAGCTTTCTTT.

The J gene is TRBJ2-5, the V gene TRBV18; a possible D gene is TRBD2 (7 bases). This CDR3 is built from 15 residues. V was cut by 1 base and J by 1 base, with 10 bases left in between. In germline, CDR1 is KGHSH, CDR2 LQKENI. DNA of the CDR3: TGTGCCAGCTCACCACGGGGGGGGCCCCAAGAGACCCAGTACTTC. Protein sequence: CASSPRGGPQETQYF.

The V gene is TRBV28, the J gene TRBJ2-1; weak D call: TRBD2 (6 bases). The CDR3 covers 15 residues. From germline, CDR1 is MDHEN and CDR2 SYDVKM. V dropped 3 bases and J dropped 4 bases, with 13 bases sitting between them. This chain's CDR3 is CASSFWRDRYNEQFF. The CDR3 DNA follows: TGTGCCAGCAGTTTTTGGCGGGATCGGTACAATGAGCAGTTCTTC.

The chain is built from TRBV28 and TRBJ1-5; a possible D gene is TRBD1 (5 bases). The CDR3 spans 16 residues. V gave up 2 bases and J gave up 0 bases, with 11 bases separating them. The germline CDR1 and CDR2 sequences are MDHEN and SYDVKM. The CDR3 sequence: CASSLQGSLSNQPQHF. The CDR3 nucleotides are TGTGCCAGCAGTTTACAGGGATCCCTTAGCAATCAGCCCCAGCATTTT.

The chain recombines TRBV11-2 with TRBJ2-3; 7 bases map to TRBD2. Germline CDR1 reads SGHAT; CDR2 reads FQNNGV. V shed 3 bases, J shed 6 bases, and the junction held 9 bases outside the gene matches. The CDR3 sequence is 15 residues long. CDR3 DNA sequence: TGTGCCAGCAGCTTTGAGGGAGGGGCCGCGGATACGCAGTATTTT. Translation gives CASSFEGGAADTQYF. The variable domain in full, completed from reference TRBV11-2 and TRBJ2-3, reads EAGVAQSPRYKIIEKRQSVAFWCNPISGHATLYWYQQILGQGPKLLIQFQNNGVVDDSQLPKDRFSAERLKGVDSTLKIQPAKLEDSAVYLCASSFEGGAADTQYFGPGTRLTVL.

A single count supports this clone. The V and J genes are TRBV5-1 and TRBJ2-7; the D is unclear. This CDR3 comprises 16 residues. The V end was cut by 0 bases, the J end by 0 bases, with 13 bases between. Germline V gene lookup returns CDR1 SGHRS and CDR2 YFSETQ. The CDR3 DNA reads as TGCGCCAGCAGCTTGGCTGCAGGCTTCAGCTCCTACGAGCAGTACTTC. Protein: CASSLAAGFSSYEQYF.

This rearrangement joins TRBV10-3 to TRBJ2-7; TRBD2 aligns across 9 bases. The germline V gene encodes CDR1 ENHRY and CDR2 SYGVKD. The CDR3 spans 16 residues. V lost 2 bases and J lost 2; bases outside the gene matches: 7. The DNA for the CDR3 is TGTGCCATCAGTGAGGGCAGCGGGAGGATTGCCTACGAGCAGTACTTC. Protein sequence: CAISEGSGRIAYEQYF.

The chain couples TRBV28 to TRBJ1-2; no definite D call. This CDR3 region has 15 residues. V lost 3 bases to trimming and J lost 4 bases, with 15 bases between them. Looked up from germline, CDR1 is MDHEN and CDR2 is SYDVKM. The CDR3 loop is CASSLAPEEAYGYTF. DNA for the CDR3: TGTGCCAGCAGTTTGGCGCCCGAGGAAGCCTATGGCTACACCTTC.

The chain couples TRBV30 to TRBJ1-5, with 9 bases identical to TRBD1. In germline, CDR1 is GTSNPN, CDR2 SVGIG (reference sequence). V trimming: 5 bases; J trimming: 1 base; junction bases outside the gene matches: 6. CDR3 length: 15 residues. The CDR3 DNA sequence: TGTGCCTGGGACCAAGGACAGGGGAGCAATCAGCCCCAGCATTTT. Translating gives CAWDQGQGSNQPQHF.

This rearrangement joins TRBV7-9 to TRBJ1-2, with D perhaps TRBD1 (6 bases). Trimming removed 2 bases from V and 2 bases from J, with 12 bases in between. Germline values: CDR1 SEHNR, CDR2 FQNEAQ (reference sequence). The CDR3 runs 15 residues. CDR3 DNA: TGTGCCAGCAGCTTATCACAGGGAGCGAACTATGGCTACACCTTC. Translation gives CASSLSQGANYGYTF.

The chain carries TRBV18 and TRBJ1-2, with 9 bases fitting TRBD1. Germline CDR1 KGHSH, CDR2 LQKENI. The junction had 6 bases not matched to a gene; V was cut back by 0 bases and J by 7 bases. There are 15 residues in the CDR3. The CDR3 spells CASSPPQGAIGGYTF. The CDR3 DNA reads TGTGCCAGCTCACCACCACAGGGGGCGATTGGTGGCTACACCTTC.

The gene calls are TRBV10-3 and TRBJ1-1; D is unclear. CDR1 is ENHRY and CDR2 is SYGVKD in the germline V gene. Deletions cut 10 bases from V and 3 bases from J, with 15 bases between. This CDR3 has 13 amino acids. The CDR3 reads CATQAILDTEAFF. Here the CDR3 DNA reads TGTGCCACCCAAGCTATACTCGACACTGAAGCTTTCTTT.

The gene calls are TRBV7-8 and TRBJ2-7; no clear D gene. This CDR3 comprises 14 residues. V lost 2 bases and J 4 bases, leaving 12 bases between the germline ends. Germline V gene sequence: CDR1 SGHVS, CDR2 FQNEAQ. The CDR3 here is CASSLSPLGYEQYF. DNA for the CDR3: TGTGCCAGCAGCTTATCCCCCCTCGGTTACGAGCAGTACTTC.

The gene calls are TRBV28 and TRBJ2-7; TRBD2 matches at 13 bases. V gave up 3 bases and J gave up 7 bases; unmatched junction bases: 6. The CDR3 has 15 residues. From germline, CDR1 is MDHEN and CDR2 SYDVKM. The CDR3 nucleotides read TGTGCCAGCAGTTTCGGAGGACTAGCGGGAGAAGAGCAGTACTTC. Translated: CASSFGGLAGEEQYF.

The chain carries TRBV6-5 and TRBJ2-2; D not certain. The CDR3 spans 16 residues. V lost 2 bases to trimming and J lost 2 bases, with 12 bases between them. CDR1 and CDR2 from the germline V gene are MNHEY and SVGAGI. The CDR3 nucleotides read TGTGCCAGCAGTTACGGGTCACAGTATAACACCGGGGAGCTGTTTTTT. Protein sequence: CASSYGSQYNTGELFF.

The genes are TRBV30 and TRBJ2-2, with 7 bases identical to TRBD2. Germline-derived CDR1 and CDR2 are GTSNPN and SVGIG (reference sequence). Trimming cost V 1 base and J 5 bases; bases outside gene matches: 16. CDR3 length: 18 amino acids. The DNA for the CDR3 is TGTGCCTGGAGTGCCTACGATTGGCGGGAGTTGGGTACCGGGGAGCTGTTTTTT. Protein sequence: CAWSAYDWRELGTGELFF.

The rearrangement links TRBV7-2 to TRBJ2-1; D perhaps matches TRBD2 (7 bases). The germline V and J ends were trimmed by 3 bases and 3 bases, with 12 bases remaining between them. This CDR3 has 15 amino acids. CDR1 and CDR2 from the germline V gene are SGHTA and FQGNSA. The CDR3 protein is CASSLGGTNYNEQFF. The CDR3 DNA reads TGTGCCAGCAGCTTGGGAGGGACAAACTACAATGAGCAGTTCTTC.

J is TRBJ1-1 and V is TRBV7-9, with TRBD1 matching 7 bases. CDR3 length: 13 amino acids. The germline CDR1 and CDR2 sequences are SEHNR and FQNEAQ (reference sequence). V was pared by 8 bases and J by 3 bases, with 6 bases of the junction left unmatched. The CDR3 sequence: CASRQGDDTEAFF. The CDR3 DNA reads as TGTGCCAGCCGACAGGGTGACGACACTGAAGCTTTCTTT.

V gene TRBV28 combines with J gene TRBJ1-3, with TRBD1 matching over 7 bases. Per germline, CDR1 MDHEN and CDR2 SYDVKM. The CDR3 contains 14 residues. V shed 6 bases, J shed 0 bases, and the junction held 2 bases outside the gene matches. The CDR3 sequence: CASRSGGSGNTIYF. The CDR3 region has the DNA TGTGCCAGCAGGTCAGGGGGCTCTGGAAACACCATATATTTT.

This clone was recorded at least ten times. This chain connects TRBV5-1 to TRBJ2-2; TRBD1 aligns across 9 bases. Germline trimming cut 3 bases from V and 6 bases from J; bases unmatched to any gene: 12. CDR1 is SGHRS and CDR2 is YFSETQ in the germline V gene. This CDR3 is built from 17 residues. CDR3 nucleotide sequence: TGCGCCAGCAGCTCAACCCCGGGACAGGGAAACTCCGGGGAGCTGTTTTTT. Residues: CASSSTPGQGNSGELFF.